This entry is about one T cell receptor (beta chain). The record originates from a study of T cell responses to AZD1222 COVID-19 vaccine. Trimming cost V 5 bases and J 0 bases; bases outside gene matches: 13. This CDR3 comprises 18 residues. CDR1 is MNHEY, CDR2 SVGEGT, per germline. Produced via immunoSEQ multiplex PCR; TCRdb's table is partial and in-frame only. The table shows some 120,000 clones, with approximately 90% occurring only once. The chain links TRBV6-2 or TRBV6-3 to TRBJ1-5; 7 bases are shared with TRBD1. Specimen: peripheral blood, collected on day 0 of AZD1222 vaccination. The TCR was taken from an adult in good health. Written as DNA, the CDR3 is TGTGCCAGCAGTCCACAACGGACAGGCGCCTATAGCAATCAGCCCCAGCATTTT. It encodes CASSPQRTGAYSNQPQHF.